These 2 T cell receptor beta chains originate from one sample sequenced in a study of blood T cells in healthy people across ages. Next came a second PCR, run for about 6 to 12 cycles, which used a sample-barcoded 5' primer along with a J-beta primer mix. TCRdb called the 5' RACE reads again in MiXCR, with one record for every CDR3 protein. The sample carries 650,000 to 1,000,000 distinct CDR3 sequences, 35% to 50% recorded once. Sample: blood. These receptor sequences come from an elderly man in good health.

At least ten counts were recorded for this clonotype. The V gene is TRBV4-2, the J gene TRBJ2-7; a weak D match, TRBD1 (5 bases). Germline V gene data show CDR1 as LGHNA and CDR2 as YNFKEQ. The CDR3 sequence is 13 residues long. V lost 0 bases and J lost 7, with 10 bases in between. The DNA for the CDR3 is TGTGCCAGCAGCCAAGACAGGCAGGGAGAGCAGTACTTC. It specifies CASSQDRQGEQYF.

A word on this clonotype: Possible read error: a much larger clone is one base away. The CDR3 coding sequence is TGTGCCAGCTCACCGTCGGCCCACGGTTTCGGGATGAACGTAGGTACGCAGTATTTT. Its protein product is CASSPSAHGFGMNVGTQYF. V gene TRBV18 combines with J gene TRBJ2-3, with D tentatively TRBD2 (5 bases). The CDR3 runs 19 residues. CDR1 is KGHSH, CDR2 LQKENI, per germline. With 3 bases removed from V and 8 bases from J, the gap between germline ends came to 30 bases.